This entry lists 28 T cell receptor beta chains sequenced from one sample in a study of radiotherapy plus CTLA-4 blockade in lung cancer (dated by TCRdb to the late 2010s). The library relied on the immunoSEQ multiplex PCR assay. TCRdb mirrors the immuneACCESS table, restricted to in-frame sequences. Some clones are absent from its copies; in checked studies, under half trace to an unresolved V gene, and the reason for the others is unknown. This sample holds about 95,000 clones; 83% were observed only once. The leading ten clones occupy around 0.8% of the sample. The material was peripheral blood, obtained from a patient treated with radiotherapy plus ipilimumab. Every receptor here comes from a human donor with non-small cell lung cancer who had stable disease on radiotherapy plus ipilimumab.

This clone was seen a single time. The chain joins TRBV2 to TRBJ2-5; no clear D. Looked up from germline, CDR1 is SNHLY and CDR2 is FYNNEI. The CDR3 has 11 amino acids. Trimming stripped 8 bases from V and 4 bases from J, with 8 bases between. CDR3 sequence reads: CASQVRETQYF. CDR3 coding DNA: TGTGCCAGCCAGGTTCGAGAGACCCAGTACTTC. Drawing the rest from reference TRBV2 and TRBJ2-5, the complete variable domain is EPEVTQTPSHQVTQMGQEVILRCVPISNHLYFYWYRQILGQKVEFLVSFYNNEISEKSEIFDDQFSVERPDGSNFTLKIRSTKLEDSAMYFCASQVRETQYFGPGTRLLVL.

The V and J genes are TRBV7-9 and TRBJ2-1; D gene ambiguous. Germline V lookup: CDR1 SEHNR, CDR2 FQNEAQ (reference sequence). The CDR3 has 13 residues. The ends were cut back, 1 base at V and 6 bases at J, with 7 bases in the middle. The CDR3, as DNA: TGTGCCAGCAGCTTAGGTGTAGCCAATGAGCAGTTCTTC. Translating gives CASSLGVANEQFF.

The chain is built from TRBV10-2 and TRBJ1-4; D perhaps matches TRBD1 (5 bases). CDR3 length equals 14 residues. V lost 7 bases and J 7 bases, leaving 16 bases between the germline ends. Germline CDR1 reads WSHSY; CDR2 reads SAAADI. The CDR3 bases are TGCGCCAGCACAGATAGGGGCTTGAGTGAAAAACTGTTTTTT. The encoded protein is CASTDRGLSEKLFF.

The chain couples TRBV18 to TRBJ1-6; no firm D call. V was pared by 0 bases and J by 10 bases, with 19 bases between. This CDR3 is built from 17 residues. Germline V gene data show CDR1 as KGHSH and CDR2 as LQKENI. CDR3 sequence: CASSPPGTAELGSPLHF. CDR3 nucleotide sequence: TGTGCCAGCTCACCACCGGGAACGGCGGAGTTAGGGTCACCCCTCCACTTT.

This clone turned up a few times. V and J are TRBV30 and TRBJ2-5; possible D gene TRBD2, 7 bases. V lost 4 bases and J 4 bases, leaving 13 bases between the germline ends. This CDR3 is 13 amino acids long. In germline, CDR1 is GTSNPN, CDR2 SVGIG (reference sequence). The CDR3 DNA sequence: TGTGCCTGGACGGGGGGCAGGGTAGAGACCCAGTACTTC. Its protein is CAWTGGRVETQYF.

As for this clone: An end of the junction differs from the germline gene, which may be a read error. The chain is built from TRBV7-7 and TRBJ2-2; 7 nucleotides align to TRBD2. The CDR3 loop spans 15 amino acids. The germline V gene encodes CDR1 SSHAT and CDR2 FNYEAQ (reference sequence). The CDR3 DNA follows: TGTGCTAGCAGCTCACTAGCGTTGAACACCGGGGAGCTGTTTTTT. Translation gives CASSSLALNTGELFF.

The V gene is TRBV7-6, the J gene TRBJ1-1, with 10 bases identical to TRBD1. J gave up 4 bases and V 5 bases, and 7 bases lay outside the gene matches. The CDR3 contains 15 residues. Germline V gene sequence: CDR1 SGHVS, CDR2 FNYEAQ. The CDR3 sequence is CASSLRQGAGTEAFF. The DNA of the CDR3 is TGTGCCAGCAGCCTACGACAGGGGGCGGGCACTGAAGCTTTCTTT.

This rearrangement joins TRBV9 to TRBJ1-1, with 8 bases fitting TRBD1. The ends lost 4 bases at V and 1 base at J; junction bases unmatched: 6. This CDR3 contains 15 residues. The germline V gene has CDR1 SGDLS and CDR2 YYNGEE. CDR3 nucleotides: TGTGCCAGCAGCACCCGACAGGGGCGGAACACTGAAGCTTTCTTT. Translated, it gives CASSTRQGRNTEAFF.

The genes are TRBV6-1 and TRBJ1-5; D possibly corresponds to TRBD1 (5 bases). The germline V and J ends were trimmed by 0 bases and 7 bases, with 7 bases remaining between them. Per the germline V gene, CDR1 is MNHNS and CDR2 is SASEGT. The CDR3 is made up of 13 amino acids. In DNA form, the CDR3 reads TGTGCCAGCAGTGAAGCGGGACGGCAGCCCCAGCATTTT. As protein: CASSEAGRQPQHF.

This clone was observed a few times. The rearrangement uses TRBV10-3 and TRBJ2-7; TRBD1 or TRBD2 may be the D gene (5 bases each). The CDR3 totals 15 residues. Germline CDR1 is ENHRY and CDR2 is SYGVKD. Trimming took 6 bases from V and 1 from J, leaving 16 bases between them. Written as DNA, the CDR3 is TGTGCCATCAGCACCACATGGGACCTTTCCTACGAGCAGTACTTC. Translation: CAISTTWDLSYEQYF.

The V call is TRBV18, the J call TRBJ1-3; a weak D match, TRBD1 (6 bases). Germline assignment: CDR1 KGHSH and CDR2 LQKENI. Trimming left V 2 bases short and J 1 base short, with 9 bases between. The CDR3 covers 15 residues. CDR3 amino acids: CASSPGGPSGNTIYF. As DNA, the CDR3 is TGTGCCAGCTCACCAGGGGGGCCGTCTGGAAACACCATATATTTT. The full variable domain, completed using reference TRBV18 and TRBJ1-3, is NAGVMQNPRHLVRRRGQEARLRCSPMKGHSHVYWYRQLPEEGLKFMVYLQKENIIDESGMPKERFSAEFPKEGPSILRIQQVVRGDSAAYFCASSPGGPSGNTIYFGEGSWLTVV.

The genes are TRBV5-5 and TRBJ2-1, with D perhaps assigned TRBD1 or TRBD2 (5 bases each). CDR1 and CDR2 (germline): SGHKS, YYEKEE (reference sequence). The CDR3 covers 16 residues. V lost 4 bases to trimming and J lost 4 bases, with 18 bases between them. CDR3 loop: CASSQPGTGEYNEQFF. CDR3 bases: TGTGCCAGCAGCCAACCCGGGACCGGGGAATACAATGAGCAGTTCTTC.

This clone was recorded once. The rearrangement uses TRBV5-1 and TRBJ2-2; no clear D. The CDR3 totals 15 residues. V lost 2 bases and J 4 bases, leaving 12 bases between the germline ends. Per germline, CDR1 SGHRS and CDR2 YFSETQ. CDR3 DNA sequence: TGCGCCAGCAGCTTAAATACTCCGGGCACCGGGGAGCTGTTTTTT. It translates to CASSLNTPGTGELFF.

This clone was counted a single time. V usage is TRBV5-5 and J usage is TRBJ1-2; unclear D gene. The V gene lost 0 bases and the J gene lost 2 bases, with 8 bases spanning the gap. There are 14 residues in the CDR3. The germline V gene encodes CDR1 SGHKS and CDR2 YYEKEE (reference sequence). CDR3 in DNA: TGTGCCAGCAGCTTGGATCCAGCGAACTATGGCTACACCTTC. As protein: CASSLDPANYGYTF.

The chain carries TRBV7-2 and TRBJ2-3; 14 bases line up with TRBD2. The CDR3 covers 16 residues. V lost 5 bases to trimming and J lost 11 bases; unmatched junction nucleotides: 12. CDR1 and CDR2 (germline): SGHTA, FQGNSA. CDR3 sequence: CASSRQTSGGAGVQYF. The CDR3 DNA reads as TGTGCCAGCAGCCGCCAGACTAGCGGGGGGGCCGGTGTGCAGTATTTT.

The V and J genes are TRBV28 and TRBJ1-1; 7 nucleotides line up with TRBD1. V was pared by 9 bases and J by 2 bases, with 6 bases of the junction left unmatched. In germline, CDR1 is MDHEN, CDR2 SYDVKM. The CDR3 has 13 residues. As DNA, the CDR3 is TGTGCCAGTAGGGGGCAGAGTAACACTGAAGCTTTCTTT. Protein sequence: CASRGQSNTEAFF.

The V and J genes are TRBV5-4 and TRBJ1-1; D is perhaps TRBD1 (6 bases). Trimming took 4 bases from V and 13 from J, leaving 17 bases between them. The CDR3 extends over 12 amino acids. Germline V CDR1 and CDR2: SGHNT, YYREEE (reference sequence). CDR3 nucleotide sequence: TGTGCCAGCAGCCCCTTGGAGGAGGGGGGTTTCTTT. Its protein product is CASSPLEEGGFF.

The chain combines TRBV2 with TRBJ1-1; unclear D gene. From germline, CDR1 is SNHLY and CDR2 FYNNEI. The CDR3 runs to 16 residues. Trimming cost V 1 base and J 1 base, with 13 bases left between them. The CDR3 region has the DNA TGTGCCAGCAGTGAAGAGGCTCGGAGGTCGAACACTGAAGCTTTCTTT. Encoded protein: CASSEEARRSNTEAFF.

V gene TRBV5-6 combines with J gene TRBJ2-6, with 10 bases identical to TRBD1. Germline CDR1 reads SGHDT; CDR2 reads YYEEEE. V shed 0 bases, J shed 0 bases, and the junction held 3 bases outside the gene matches. The CDR3 is 18 amino acids. Here the CDR3 DNA reads TGTGCCAGCAGCTTGGCGGGGGACAGGGGCTCTGGGGCCAACGTCCTGACTTTC. Encoded protein: CASSLAGDRGSGANVLTF. Drawing the rest from reference TRBV5-6 and TRBJ2-6, the complete variable domain is DAGVTQSPTHLIKTRGQQVTLRCSPKSGHDTVSWYQQALGQGPQFIFQYYEEEERQRGNFPDRFSGHQFPNYSSELNVNALLLGDSALYLCASSLAGDRGSGANVLTFGAGSRLTVL.

V gene TRBV30 combines with J gene TRBJ2-4, with D unresolved. The germline gives CDR1 GTSNPN, CDR2 SVGIG (reference sequence). Trimming cost V 0 bases and J 8 bases, with 14 bases left between them. The CDR3 is made up of 14 amino acids. The CDR3 region is CAWSVRSGGDIQYF. Written as DNA, the CDR3 is TGTGCCTGGAGTGTACGATCCGGCGGTGACATTCAGTACTTC.

This clone has just a few counts. V gene TRBV6-1 combines with J gene TRBJ2-4; 9 bases are shared with TRBD1. The CDR3 contains 16 residues. The ends lost 2 bases at V and 5 bases at J; junction bases unmatched: 7. CDR1 MNHNS and CDR2 SASEGT come from the germline V gene. The CDR3 sequence: CASSERQGVRQNIQYF. The CDR3 DNA reads TGTGCCAGCAGTGAAAGACAGGGGGTGAGGCAAAACATTCAGTACTTC.

The chain employs TRBV7-2 and TRBJ2-1; 14 positions match TRBD2. The length of the CDR3 is 17 residues. Germline lookup yields CDR1 SGHTA and CDR2 FQGNSA. J was trimmed by 8 bases and V by 4 bases; bases with no gene match: 10. The CDR3 bases are TGTGCCAGCAGCTCCCTCCTGCGACTAGCGGGGGGGCATGAGCAGTTCTTC. It encodes CASSSLLRLAGGHEQFF.

The gene calls are TRBV6-5 and TRBJ2-1; D perhaps matches TRBD2 (7 bases). Germline assignment: CDR1 MNHEY and CDR2 SVGAGI. Trimming removed 2 bases from V and 2 bases from J, with 13 bases in between. CDR3 length equals 16 residues. CDR3 sequence: CASSYGWRGPYNEQFF. The DNA for the CDR3 is TGTGCCAGCAGTTACGGATGGCGGGGGCCCTACAATGAGCAGTTCTTC.

V usage is TRBV5-4 and J usage is TRBJ2-3, with 9 nucleotides matching TRBD2. This CDR3 region has 18 residues. Germline V gene data show CDR1 as SGHNT and CDR2 as YYREEE (reference sequence). V was pared by 4 bases and J by 3 bases, with 15 bases of the junction left unmatched. The CDR3 loop is CASSPRGMREGHTDTQYF. As DNA, the CDR3 is TGTGCCAGCAGCCCCCGGGGGATGCGGGAGGGCCATACAGATACGCAGTATTTT.

The V call is TRBV7-8, the J call TRBJ1-6, with 7 bases fitting TRBD1. The J segment lost 9 bases and the V segment lost 5 bases, leaving 7 bases of the junction unmatched. The germline V gene has CDR1 SGHVS and CDR2 FQNEAQ. This CDR3 is built from 14 residues. CDR3 coding DNA: TGTGCCAGCAGCCCAAGGACAGGTTTTTCACCCCTCCACTTT. It specifies CASSPRTGFSPLHF.

V usage is TRBV5-6 and J usage is TRBJ1-3; possible D gene TRBD1, 5 bases. This CDR3 contains 17 residues. Trimming cost V 3 bases and J 0 bases, with 16 bases left between them. Germline values: CDR1 SGHDT, CDR2 YYEEEE. The CDR3, as DNA: TGTGCCAGCAGCTCTGGTGCACAGGCCCTCTCTGGAAACACCATATATTTT. Residues: CASSSGAQALSGNTIYF.

CDR3 in DNA: TGTGCCAGCAGCCCGCGGACAGGGAGGTTCTACGAGCAGTACTTC. This encodes CASSPRTGRFYEQYF. This chain joins TRBV5-6 and TRBJ2-7, with TRBD1 identical over 8 bases. Germline assignment: CDR1 SGHDT and CDR2 YYEEEE. The CDR3 totals 15 residues. Unmatched junction bases numbered 9, after V lost 4 bases and J lost 3 bases.

This clone was seen just once. Here the CDR3 DNA reads TGTGCCAGCAGCTCGTTCAGGGGGGCGGAAAAACTGTTTTTT. Translating gives CASSSFRGAEKLFF. This chain uses TRBV7-8 with TRBJ1-4, with 7 nucleotides matching TRBD1. The V and J ends lost 4 bases and 8 bases, in that order; junction bases with no gene match: 7. Germline CDR1 reads SGHVS; CDR2 reads FQNEAQ. CDR3 size: 14 residues.